A selection of T cell receptor beta chains follows, all from one sample in a study of CD8 T cells in Susac syndrome. TCRdb re-derived calls from the immunoSEQ multiplex PCR reads in MiXCR, one entry per CDR3 protein. The data hold 110,000 or so distinct CDR3 sequences, with 85% to 95% observed a single time. The source material was CD4+ T cells from PBMCs. The receptors were sampled from a human donor with multiple sclerosis. Each CDR3 is given with its conserved first and last residue. The D gene is left open where the match is weak. The size entry is marked missing in some rows and otherwise reads once, few, many or a size class.

>TRBJ2-6|-|few|TRBV30
TGTGCCTGGAGTGTACCCGGGGCCAACGTCCTGACTTTC
CAWSVPGANVLTF
>TRBJ2-3|-|-|TRBV30
TGTGCCCGAGGGGGCGGGGGCGATCCTAGCACAGATACGCAGTATTTT
CARGGGGDPSTDTQYF
>TRBJ2-5|-|-|TRBV28
TGTGCCAGCAGTTTTATCAGGTCTTCCCAAGAGACCCAGTACTTC
CASSFIRSSQETQYF
>TRBJ1-1|TRBD1|-|TRBV3-1
TGTGCCAGCAGCCGATCAGGGGGCACTGAAGCTTTCTTT
CASSRSGGTEAFF
>TRBJ1-5|-|-|TRBV6-1
TGTGCCGTTAAACCCAGGACAGCGATTAATCAGCCCCAGCATTTT
CAVKPRTAINQPQHF
>TRBJ1-5|-|-|TRBV28
TGTGCCAGCAGCTTCAAACCTCCCGCTTGGAGAGGGAGCAATCAGCCCCAGCATTTT
CASSFKPPAWRGSNQPQHF
>TRBJ1-5|-|-|TRBV19
TGTGCCAGTAGTAGGGGGGGCTCTGAACAGCCCCAGCATTTT
CASSRGGSEQPQHF
>TRBJ2-5|-|-|TRBV6-1
TGTGCCAGCAGTGAGTTAAAAGAGACCCAGTACTTC
CASSELKETQYF
>TRBJ2-1|-|-|TRBV3-1
TGTGCCAGCAGCGCCGGGACGACGTGGGTTGAGCAGTTCTTC
CASSAGTTWVEQFF
>TRBJ2-3|-|few|TRBV29-1
TGCAGCGTTTGGCAGGCTAGCACAGATACGCAGTATTTT
CSVWQASTDTQYF
>TRBJ2-5|-|-|TRBV30
TGTGCCTGGAACAGAGTCGAAGAGACCCAGTACTTC
CAWNRVEETQYF
>TRBJ1-4|TRBD1|-|TRBV29-1
TGCAGCGTCGACTCCGGGACAGGGGGTGAAAAACTGTTTTTT
CSVDSGTGGEKLFF
>TRBJ2-3|-|few|TRBV7-9
TGTGCCAGCAGCTTAGCAGGGCAAGATACGCAGTATTTT
CASSLAGQDTQYF
>TRBJ1-2|-|-|TRBV7-2
TGTGCCAGCAGCTTAGATTCGGGCAGCATCTATGGCTACACCTTC
CASSLDSGSIYGYTF
>TRBJ2-2|TRBD2|once|TRBV11-2
TGTGCCAGCAGCTTGGCTAGCGGGTCCAACACCGGGGAGCTGTTTTTT
CASSLASGSNTGELFF
>TRBJ1-3|-|-|TRBV2
TGTGCCAGCAGTGAAGTCCCCAGCGCCTATTCGAACACCATATATTTT
CASSEVPSAYSNTIYF
>TRBJ1-6|-|-|TRBV3-1
TGTGCCAGCAGCCAAGGGATCGCAGGGAATTCACCCCTCCACTTT
CASSQGIAGNSPLHF
>TRBJ2-6|-|-|TRBV4-2
TGTGCCAGCAGCCCAAGGGAATCTGGGGCCAACGTCCTGACTTTC
CASSPRESGANVLTF
>TRBJ1-2|-|-|TRBV7-9
TGTGCCAGCACACATGCTAACTATGGCTACACCTTC
CASTHANYGYTF
>TRBJ2-5|-|-|TRBV20-1
TGCAGTGCTAGAGGGTCCCCCAAAGAGACCCAGTACTTC
CSARGSPKETQYF
>TRBJ2-5|-|once|TRBV9
TGTGCCAGCAGCGTAGCGGATGTGGGAGAGACCCAGTACTTC
CASSVADVGETQYF
>TRBJ2-5|-|-|TRBV2
TGTGCCCCATTCCAAGAGACCCAGTACTTC
CAPFQETQYF
>TRBJ1-1|TRBD1|-|TRBV7-2
TGTGCCAGCAGCTTAGGTGGGCAGGGGGGCACTGAAGCTTTCTTT
CASSLGGQGGTEAFF
>TRBJ1-1|-|-|TRBV28
TGTGCCAGCGCCGCGCGAAGGTCCTGGGTTGAAGCTTTCTTT
CASAARRSWVEAFF
>TRBJ2-5|-|-|TRBV6-5
TGTGCCAGCAGTTACTCGACGGGGACCCAGTACTTC
CASSYSTGTQYF
>TRBJ1-1|-|-|TRBV12-3/TRBV12-4
TGTGCCAGCAGTTTAATGCCAGTCTACACTGAAGCTTTCTTT
CASSLMPVYTEAFF
>TRBJ2-7|TRBD1|-|TRBV25-1
TGTGCCAGCAGTGAAACAGGGGTGAACTTCTACGAGCAGTACTTC
CASSETGVNFYEQYF
>TRBJ1-4|-|once|TRBV6-5
TGTGCCAGCAGTCCCCCGCCCACTAGGGAAAAACTGTTTTTT
CASSPPPTREKLFF
>TRBJ1-1|TRBD1|-|TRBV6-5
TGTGCCAGCAGTCCCCTAGGGGACAGGAACACTGAAGCTTTCTTT
CASSPLGDRNTEAFF
>TRBJ2-6|-|-|TRBV3-1
TGTGCCAGCAGCCAGGAGGGACTCATCAACGTCCTGACTTTC
CASSQEGLINVLTF
>TRBJ1-1|-|-|TRBV5-6
TGTGCCAGCAGCCGGACATTTAACACTGAAGCTTTCTTT
CASSRTFNTEAFF
>TRBJ2-7|TRBD2|-|TRBV9
TGTGCCAGCAGCCCTGCGGGGGGCGCGTCACGGGAGCAGTACTTC
CASSPAGGASREQYF
>TRBJ2-7|-|-|TRBV29-1
TGCAGCGCCAGGGGGGACAGTATCTCCTACGAGCAGTACTTC
CSARGDSISYEQYF
>TRBJ2-7|-|-|TRBV19
TGTGCCAGTACCACCCAACAGGAACCTTCCTACGAGCAGTACTTC
CASTTQQEPSYEQYF
>TRBJ2-5|-|-|TRBV2
TGTGCCAGCCAGATAGCAGAGACCCAGTACTTC
CASQIAETQYF
>TRBJ2-1|-|-|TRBV7-6
TGTGCCAGCAGCTTAGCTGGGATTCCTTCCTACAATGAGCAGTTCTTC
CASSLAGIPSYNEQFF
>TRBJ2-5|-|-|TRBV5-6
TGTGCCAGCGTTTCGTGGGGCTCGGAGACCCAGTACTTC
CASVSWGSETQYF
>TRBJ2-7|-|few|TRBV11-2
TGTGCCAGCAGCTCCCCCTTCGACTTCTACGAGCAGTACTTC
CASSSPFDFYEQYF
>TRBJ2-5|-|once|TRBV20-1
TGCAGTGCTAGAGGCGTGGGGGCGCGGCTTTCCCAAGAGACCCAGTACTTC
CSARGVGARLSQETQYF
>TRBJ1-5|-|-|TRBV5-1
TGCGCCAGCAGTTTAAAAGAAAAGCCGGGACACACTAATCAGCCCCAGCATTTT
CASSLKEKPGHTNQPQHF
>TRBJ2-5|-|once|TRBV28
TGTGCCAGCAGACCCGGTGGAGAGACCCAGTACTTC
CASRPGGETQYF